The entry that follows covers one TCR beta chain sequence. This receptor's antigen is unknown. Per-nucleotide qualities are absent, and no much larger clonotype sits a single base away. The immunoSEQ Assay, a bias-controlled multiplex PCR, was used to amplify TCRbeta CDR3 regions from genomic DNA. From the authors' description of their analysis: The number of nucleated cells in each sample was estimated from the amplification of reference gene primers within the assay. To quantify the absolute abundance of each unique TCRbeta CDR3 rearrangement, sequence reads were collapsed and filtered. For each sample, productive Simpson clonality was calculated as the square root of Simpson's diversity index over productive rearrangements. Drawn from immuneACCESS, this table holds only the in-frame rearrangements with V and J called that TCRdb kept. Clones are partly lost; checked studies trace under half to an unresolved V gene and leave the rest unexplained. The V and J calls and clone size were taken over from that table, and D and trimming were inferred from the DNA. The sample yields 250,000 or so clones; roughly 86% were counted once. The leading ten clones occupy roughly 0.8% of the sample.

The data derive from a study of blood T cell repertoires in COVID-19 (dated by TCRdb to the early 2020s). For context, the study as a whole: Samples covering the acute and convalescent phases of COVID-19 were provided by collaborators in the United States, Italy and Spain. The prospective study material was composed of cDNA or gDNA derived from T cells, B-cell-depleted T cells, or PBMCs. The dataset comprised deeply sampled blood TCRbeta repertoires from subjects exposed to, actively infected with, or recovered from COVID-19. The repertoires were released in a freely available public database meant as a resource for research on the immune response to SARS-CoV-2. The samples were drawn from the first 160 participants of the ongoing ImmuneRACE study and from about 1,200 subjects provided by 6 global collaborators. Sample metadata almost always included a de-identified subject ID, COVID-19 status, age in years and sex. HLA class I and class II types, where available, came from metadata supplied by the sample provider rather than from assay-based typing.

The germline V gene gives CDR1 as SGDLS and CDR2 as YYNGEE. V loses 0 bases of germline sequence and J loses 7 bases, and the interval between the two ends is 19 bases. Including the terminal cysteine and phenylalanine, the CDR3 comprises 17 residues. This entry keeps only the CDR3 DNA: 51 bases, framed from base 1. Each collaborating institution followed its own protocols to collect whole blood in K2EDTA tubes. For TCRbeta analysis, collaborators shipped samples as frozen whole blood, isolated PBMCs, or DNA extracted from either of those sample types. General findings and caveats noted by the study authors: How much clinical and demographic metadata was included differed by source and by participant, and the metadata was provided uncurated.

The V and J genes are TRBV9 and TRBJ1-4; the D segment cannot be called with confidence. Specimen: peripheral blood. The source of this sequence is a woman in her twenties or thirties with acute or convalescent COVID-19. The CDR3 here reads CASSVEGRTLGREKLFF. The sequenced DNA: TGTGCCAGCAGCGTAGAAGGGAGGACCCTAGGGCGTGAAAAACTGTTTTTT.